These 9 T cell receptor beta chains were all obtained from the same sample, sequenced in a study of blood T cell repertoires in COVID-19. Method: immunoSEQ multiplex PCR; TCRdb's copy keeps in-frame clones and lacks some. The sample yields 75,000 to 100,000 clones, 87% seen once. Sequencing was carried out using peripheral blood. These receptors all stem from a human donor in a cohort sampled during active COVID-19.

The V gene is TRBV10-3, the J gene TRBJ2-3; TRBD1 matches at 9 bases. CDR3 size: 16 residues. V was clipped by 3 bases and J by 2 bases; unmatched bases: 6. Germline V CDR1 and CDR2: ENHRY, SYGVKD. DNA for the CDR3: TGTGCCATCAGTGAACGTAGACAGGGGGACACAGATACGCAGTATTTT. Residues: CAISERRQGDTDTQYF.

This chain uses TRBV5-1 with TRBJ2-7; perhaps TRBD2 as D (6 bases). V lost 0 bases and J lost 5, with 15 bases in between. The CDR3 is made up of 15 amino acids. The germline CDR1 and CDR2 sequences are SGHRS and YFSETQ. The CDR3 DNA reads as TGCGCCAGCAGCTTGGGGGACTCCCCCGGGGACGAGCAGTACTTC. Translated, it gives CASSLGDSPGDEQYF.

The V gene is TRBV9, the J gene TRBJ2-1; possibly TRBD2 for D (6 bases). CDR1 is SGDLS and CDR2 is YYNGEE in the germline V gene. Trimming left V 0 bases short and J 8 bases short, with 12 bases between. There are 14 residues in the CDR3. DNA for the CDR3: TGTGCCAGCAGCGTAGCTACTAGCATCGATGAGCAGTTCTTC. This translates into CASSVATSIDEQFF.

This rearrangement joins TRBV5-1 to TRBJ1-5, with 9 nucleotides matching TRBD1. CDR3 length: 13 amino acids. Trimming removed 5 bases from V and 5 bases from J; junction bases left unmatched: 2. Germline lookup yields CDR1 SGHRS and CDR2 YFSETQ. The CDR3 DNA follows: TGCGCCAGCAGTTGGGACAGGGATCAGCCCCAGCATTTT. Amino acid sequence: CASSWDRDQPQHF.

CDR3 sequence (DNA): TGTGCCAGCAGCCGGGAGGGAACTGAAGCTTTCTTT. Translated, it gives CASSREGTEAFF. This chain links TRBV3-1 (or the pseudogene TRBV3-2) with TRBJ1-1; D is ambiguous. Per the germline V gene, CDR1 is LGHDT and CDR2 is YNNKEL (reference sequence). This CDR3 is built from 12 residues. V lost 4 bases and J lost 5, with 8 bases in between.

This sequence joins TRBV27 and TRBJ1-1, with D possibly being TRBD1 (6 bases). The V gene's germline CDR1 is MNHEY and CDR2 SMNVEV (reference sequence). This CDR3 comprises 14 residues. Trimming pared 6 bases from V and 5 bases from J, leaving 16 bases between. CDR3 residues: CASRELRGGTEAFF. DNA for the CDR3: TGTGCCAGCAGAGAGCTCAGGGGTGGGACTGAAGCTTTCTTT.

This clone was seen just once. This sample also contains other DNA sequences that code for the same CDR3. The CDR3 region is CASSPGTSGRSEQFF. The CDR3 region has the DNA TGTGCCAGCAGTCCGGGGACTAGCGGGAGATCGGAGCAGTTCTTC. V usage is TRBV27 and J usage is TRBJ2-1; 14 positions match TRBD2. CDR1 MNHEY and CDR2 SMNVEV come from the germline V gene (reference sequence). The V and J ends lost 5 bases and 10 bases, in that order; junction bases with no gene match: 7. CDR3 size: 15 residues.

CDR3 protein: CASSMGDRGQETQYF. CDR3 coding DNA: TGTGCCAGTAGTATGGGGGACAGGGGGCAAGAGACCCAGTACTTC. The V call is TRBV19, the J call TRBJ2-5, with 11 bases identical to TRBD1. Germline CDR1 is LNHDA and CDR2 is SQIVND (reference sequence). V dropped 3 bases and J dropped 2; count of bases not matched to a gene: 2. This CDR3 spans 15 amino acids.

This rearrangement joins TRBV2 to TRBJ1-6; 10 bases map to TRBD1. The CDR3 consists of 15 residues. Germline V gene data show CDR1 as SNHLY and CDR2 as FYNNEI. The ends lost 1 base at V and 7 bases at J; junction bases unmatched: 1. The CDR3 DNA follows: TGTGCCAGCAGTGAAGGACAGGGGGCCAATTCACCCCTCCACTTT. Its translation is CASSEGQGANSPLHF.